This T cell receptor (beta chain) was documented in a study of shared clonotypes between healthy human individuals. For sorted subsets, approximately 0.2 ug DNA per replicate equaled some 27,000 T cell genomes. Produced via immunoSEQ multiplex PCR; TCRdb's table is partial and in-frame only. Of hundreds of thousands of clones in the sample, roughly 70% are singletons; the top ten hold under 11%. The CDR3 has 12 amino acids. Trimming removed 5 bases from V and 5 bases from J, with 9 bases in between. Germline CDR1 is SGHAT and CDR2 is FQNNGV. The receptor was isolated from a man in his thirties or forties in good health. Sample: memory CD4+ T cells sorted from blood. The subset: CD45RA-negative fraction. The genes are TRBV11-2 and TRBJ2-5; D not certain. Here the CDR3 DNA reads TGTGCCAGCAGCGAAAATTGGGAGACCCAGTACTTC. Amino acids: CASSENWETQYF.